These 5 T cell receptor beta chains originate from one sample sequenced in a study of Graves' ophthalmopathy and Graves' hyperthyroidism. TCR beta CDR3 regions were amplified from RNA transcripts. Second-round multiplex PCR came after first-round RT-PCR with HTBI primers. One entry per CDR3 protein, called by TCRdb with MiXCR from the multiplex PCR reads. The sample has roughly 39,000 distinct CDR3 sequences, about 50% seen once. Sequenced material: peripheral blood. These receptors all stem from an adult woman with stable Graves' hyperthyroidism.

V usage is TRBV20-1 and J usage is TRBJ2-5; TRBD2 matches at 16 bases. V lost 5 bases to trimming and J lost 5 bases; unmatched junction nucleotides: 14. This CDR3 is built from 18 residues. The germline CDR1 and CDR2 sequences are DFQATT and SNEGSKA (reference sequence). The chain's CDR3 is CSARGTSGRANWEETQYF. The CDR3 DNA reads as TGCAGTGCTCGCGGGACTAGCGGGAGGGCGAACTGGGAGGAGACCCAGTACTTC.

At least ten counts were recorded for this clonotype. The chain links TRBV29-1 to TRBJ1-3, with D perhaps TRBD1 (6 bases). Germline V lookup: CDR1 SQVTM, CDR2 ANQGSEA. The V gene lost 3 bases and the J gene lost 8 bases, with 17 bases spanning the gap. This CDR3 spans 14 amino acids. CDR3 loop: CSVEPLGQWDTIYF. In nucleotides, the CDR3 is TGCAGCGTTGAGCCCCTTGGACAGTGGGACACCATATATTTT.

As to this clonotype: The junction does not match germline at one end; this may be a read error. The rearrangement links TRBV7-9 to TRBJ2-7, with 8 positions matching TRBD2. This CDR3 is 17 amino acids long. Germline V gene sequence: CDR1 SEHNR, CDR2 FQNEAQ (reference sequence). For the CDR3, the DNA is TGTGCCAGCAGCCCCCCCTGGGGTACTAGCGGCACCTACGAGCGGTACTTC. Translating it yields CASSPPWGTSGTYERYF. The full variable domain, with the rest looked up from reference TRBV7-9 and TRBJ2-7, is DTGVSQNPRHKITKRGQNVTFRCDPISEHNRLYWYRQTLGQGPEFLTYFQNEAQLEKSRLLSDRFSAERPKGSFSTLEIQRTEQGDSAMYLCASSPPWGTSGTYERYFGPGTRLTVT.

This clonotype has ten or more counts. The rearrangement joins TRBV6-5 to TRBJ1-1, with D possibly being TRBD1 (6 bases). The V end lost 6 bases, the J end lost 6 bases, and 14 bases lay between the germline ends. This CDR3 has 13 amino acids. From germline, CDR1 is MNHEY and CDR2 SVGAGI. The CDR3 coding sequence is TGTGCCAGCAGACGGGGGGAGGGGGCTGAAGCTTTCTTT. Encoded protein: CASRRGEGAEAFF.

The chain has TRBV7-9 and TRBJ1-1; D remains unclear. V was clipped by 4 bases and J by 3 bases, with 6 bases between them. The CDR3 extends over 12 amino acids. The germline V gene encodes CDR1 SEHNR and CDR2 FQNEAQ (reference sequence). The CDR3 DNA is TGTGCCAGCAGCTCTAAAGACACTGAAGCTTTCTTT. As protein: CASSSKDTEAFF.